This T cell receptor (beta chain) was recorded in a study of technical replicates of blood from several donors. Looked up from germline, CDR1 is SGHNT and CDR2 is YYREEE (reference sequence). J was trimmed by 4 bases and V by 0 bases; bases with no gene match: 3. The CDR3 has 14 amino acids. Here immunoSEQ multiplex PCR was the method, and the copy in TCRdb shows in-frame clones only, minus some. The table has approximately 78,000 clones, 92% seen once. This chain uses TRBV5-4 with TRBJ2-7; TRBD1 aligns across 8 bases. The source of this sequence is a human donor in good health. Sequences were obtained from T cells isolated from PBMCs. The CDR3 region is CASSLDRGWYEQYF. The CDR3 nucleotides are TGTGCCAGCAGCTTGGACAGGGGGTGGTACGAGCAGTACTTC.